Listed below are T cell receptor beta chains from one sample, sequenced in a study of blood T cells in healthy people across ages. MiXCR was run by TCRdb on the 5' RACE reads, yielding one entry per CDR3 protein. The sample yields roughly 700,000 distinct CDR3 sequences, roughly 25% seen once. A further study also used this sample, focusing on T cells of mothers and their children.

Material: blood. The receptor set was obtained from a boy aged 5-17 years in good health. CDR3s include the opening cysteine and the closing phenylalanine or tryptophan. The order of the fields is J gene, D gene, V gene, clone size, CDR3 protein, CDR3 DNA. D genes are given only for firm matches. Part of the rows lack a size; the others show once, few, many or a class for expanded clones.

TRBJ2-7 | TRBD1 | TRBV16 | few | CASSQPTGKNLSRSYEQYF | TGTGCCAGCAGCCAACCGACAGGGAAAAACTTAAGTCGGTCCTACGAGCAGTACTTC
TRBJ2-1 | NA | TRBV5-1 | NA | CASSSAAAAGEQFF | TGCGCCAGCAGCTCGGCGGCGGCGGCTGGCGAGCAGTTCTTC
TRBJ1-3 | NA | TRBV29-1 | few | CSALTRGSGNTIYF | TGCAGCGCGCTCACACGCGGCTCTGGAAACACCATATATTTT
TRBJ2-7 | NA | TRBV24-1 | once | CATRGQPNSEQYF | TGTGCCACCCGCGGACAGCCCAATTCCGAGCAGTACTTC
TRBJ1-4 | NA | TRBV28 | NA | CASSSPGAGREKLFF | TGTGCCAGCAGTTCCCCCGGGGCAGGGCGGGAAAAACTGTTTTTT
TRBJ2-1 | TRBD2 | TRBV7-9 | few | CASSLDPAGVHNEQFF | TGTGCCAGCAGCTTAGACCCCGCGGGGGTCCACAATGAGCAGTTCTTC
TRBJ2-5 | NA | TRBV3-1 | NA | CAGSQAGFLEETQYF | TGTGCCGGCAGCCAAGCTGGGTTCCTGGAGGAGACCCAGTACTTC
TRBJ1-5 | TRBD1 | TRBV6-6 | NA | CASGKDRHSQPQHF | TGTGCCAGCGGGAAGGACAGGCATTCCCAGCCCCAGCATTTT
TRBJ1-1 | NA | TRBV14 | few | CASSQAMNTEAFF | TGTGCCAGCAGCCAAGCTATGAACACTGAAGCTTTCTTT
TRBJ2-7 | TRBD2 | TRBV7-9 | NA | CASSLALAGAYEQYF | TGTGCCAGCAGCTTAGCGCTAGCGGGAGCCTACGAGCAGTACTTC
TRBJ2-7 | NA | TRBV3-1 | NA | CASSQDSGVLYF | TGTGCCAGCAGCCAGGACAGTGGTGTTCTGTACTTC
TRBJ2-5 | NA | TRBV2 | few | CASKRGRPQETQYF | TGTGCCAGCAAAAGGGGCCGGCCTCAAGAGACCCAGTACTTC
TRBJ2-7 | TRBD2 | TRBV7-8 | NA | CASSFPGTRASGYEQYF | TGTGCCAGCAGCTTCCCCGGGACTAGGGCCTCGGGCTACGAGCAGTACTTC
TRBJ2-5 | NA | TRBV7-6 | few | CASSGTWGPPETQYF | TGTGCCAGCAGCGGGACCTGGGGGCCCCCAGAGACCCAGTACTTC
TRBJ2-1 | NA | TRBV5-1 | few | CASSWGFALNEQFF | TGCGCCAGCAGTTGGGGTTTTGCGTTGAATGAGCAGTTCTTC